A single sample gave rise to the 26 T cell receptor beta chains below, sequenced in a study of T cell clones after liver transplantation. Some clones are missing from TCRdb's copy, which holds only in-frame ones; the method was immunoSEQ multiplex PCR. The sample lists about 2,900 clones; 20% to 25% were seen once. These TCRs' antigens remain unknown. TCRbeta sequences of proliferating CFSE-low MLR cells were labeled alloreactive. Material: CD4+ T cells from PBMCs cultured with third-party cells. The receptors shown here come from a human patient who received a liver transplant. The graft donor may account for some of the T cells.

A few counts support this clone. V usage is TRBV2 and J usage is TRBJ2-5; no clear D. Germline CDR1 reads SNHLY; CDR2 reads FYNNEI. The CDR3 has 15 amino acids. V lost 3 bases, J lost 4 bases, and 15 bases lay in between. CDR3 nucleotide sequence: TGTGCCAGCAGTGATGAGAAGAAGGGTACAGAGACCCAGTACTTC. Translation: CASSDEKKGTETQYF.

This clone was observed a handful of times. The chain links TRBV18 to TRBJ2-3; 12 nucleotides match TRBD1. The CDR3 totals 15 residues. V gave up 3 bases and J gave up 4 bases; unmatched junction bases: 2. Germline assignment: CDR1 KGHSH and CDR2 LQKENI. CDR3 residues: CASSPRDRGPDTQYF. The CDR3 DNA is TGTGCCAGCTCACCCCGGGACAGGGGGCCAGATACGCAGTATTTT.

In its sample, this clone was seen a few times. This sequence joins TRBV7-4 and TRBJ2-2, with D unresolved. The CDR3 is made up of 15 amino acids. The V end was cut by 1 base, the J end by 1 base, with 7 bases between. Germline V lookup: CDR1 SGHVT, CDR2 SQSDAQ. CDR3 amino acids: CASSLGQENTGELFF. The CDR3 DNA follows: TGTGCCAGCAGCTTAGGGCAGGAGAACACCGGGGAGCTGTTTTTT.

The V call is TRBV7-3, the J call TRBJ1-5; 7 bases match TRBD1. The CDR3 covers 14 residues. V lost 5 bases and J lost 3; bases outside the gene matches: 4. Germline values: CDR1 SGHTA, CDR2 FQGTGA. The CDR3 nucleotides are TGTGCCAGCAGCGCGGGACAGATCAATCAGCCCCAGCATTTT. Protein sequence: CASSAGQINQPQHF. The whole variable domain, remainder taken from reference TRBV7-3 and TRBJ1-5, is GAGVSQTPSNKVTEKGKYVELRCDPISGHTALYWYRQSLGQGPEFLIYFQGTGAADDSGLPNDRFFAVRPEGSVSTLKIQRTERGDSAVYLCASSAGQINQPQHFGDGTRLSIL.

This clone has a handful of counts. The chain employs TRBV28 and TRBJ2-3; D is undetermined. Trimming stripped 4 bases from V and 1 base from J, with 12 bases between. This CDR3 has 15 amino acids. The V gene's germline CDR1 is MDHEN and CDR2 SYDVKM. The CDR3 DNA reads TGTGCCAGCAGTTCCCCTCCGGGCGGCACAGATACGCAGTATTTT. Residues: CASSSPPGGTDTQYF.

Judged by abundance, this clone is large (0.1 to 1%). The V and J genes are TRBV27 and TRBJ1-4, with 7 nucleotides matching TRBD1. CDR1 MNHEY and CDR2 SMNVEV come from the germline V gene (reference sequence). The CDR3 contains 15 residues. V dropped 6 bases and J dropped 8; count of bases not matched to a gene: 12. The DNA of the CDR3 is TGTGCCAGCAGGATTCTACAGGGGCCGAGGGAAAAACTGTTTTTT. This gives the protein CASRILQGPREKLFF.

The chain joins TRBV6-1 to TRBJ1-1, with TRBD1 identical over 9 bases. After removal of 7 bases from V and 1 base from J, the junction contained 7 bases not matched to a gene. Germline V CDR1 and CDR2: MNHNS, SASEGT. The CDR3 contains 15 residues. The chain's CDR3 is CASTQQGASNTEAFF. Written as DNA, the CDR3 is TGTGCCAGCACCCAACAGGGGGCATCGAACACTGAAGCTTTCTTT.

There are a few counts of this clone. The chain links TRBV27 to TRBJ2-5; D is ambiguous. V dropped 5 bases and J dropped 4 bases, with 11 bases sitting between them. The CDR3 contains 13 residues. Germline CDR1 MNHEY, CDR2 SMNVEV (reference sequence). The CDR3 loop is CASSQRARETQYF. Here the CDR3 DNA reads TGTGCCAGCAGTCAAAGGGCCCGAGAGACCCAGTACTTC.

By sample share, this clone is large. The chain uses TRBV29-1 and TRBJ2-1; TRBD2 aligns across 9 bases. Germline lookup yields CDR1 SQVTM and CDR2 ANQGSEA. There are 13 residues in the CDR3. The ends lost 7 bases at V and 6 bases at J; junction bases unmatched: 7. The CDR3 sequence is CSAGLALSNEQFF. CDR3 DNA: TGCAGCGCGGGACTAGCATTGAGCAATGAGCAGTTCTTC.

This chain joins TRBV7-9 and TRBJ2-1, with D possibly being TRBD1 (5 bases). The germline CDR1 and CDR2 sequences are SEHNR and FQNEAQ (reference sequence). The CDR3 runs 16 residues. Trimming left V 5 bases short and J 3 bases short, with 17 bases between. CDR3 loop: CASSPTQGRIYNEQFF. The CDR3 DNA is TGTGCCAGCAGCCCCACTCAGGGCCGAATCTACAATGAGCAGTTCTTC.

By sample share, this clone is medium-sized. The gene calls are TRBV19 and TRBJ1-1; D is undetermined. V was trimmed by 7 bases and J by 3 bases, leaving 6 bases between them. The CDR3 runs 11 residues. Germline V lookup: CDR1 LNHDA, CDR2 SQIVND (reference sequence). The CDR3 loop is CASTGHTEAFF. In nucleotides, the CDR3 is TGTGCCAGTACCGGGCACACTGAAGCTTTCTTT. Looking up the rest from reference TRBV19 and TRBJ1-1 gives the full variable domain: DGGITQSPKYLFRKEGQNVTLSCEQNLNHDAMYWYRQDPGQGLRLIYYSQIVNDFQKGDIAEGYSVSREKKESFPLTVTSAQKNPTAFYLCASTGHTEAFFGQGTRLTVV.

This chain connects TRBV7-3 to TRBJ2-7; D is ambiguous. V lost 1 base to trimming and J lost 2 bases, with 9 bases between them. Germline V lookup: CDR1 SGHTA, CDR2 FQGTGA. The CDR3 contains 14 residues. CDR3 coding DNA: TGTGCCAGCAGCTTAAGGTTTCAGACCTACGAGCAGTACTTC. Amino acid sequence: CASSLRFQTYEQYF.

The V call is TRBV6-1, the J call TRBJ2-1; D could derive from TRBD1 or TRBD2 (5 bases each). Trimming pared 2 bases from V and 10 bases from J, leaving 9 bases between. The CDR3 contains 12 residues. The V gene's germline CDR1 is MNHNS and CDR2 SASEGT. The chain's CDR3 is CASSEFGAEQFF. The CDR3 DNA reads TGTGCCAGCAGTGAATTCGGGGCAGAGCAGTTCTTC.

The CDR3 DNA reads as TGTGCCAGCAGCTTCTCGGGCCAAGAGCAGTACTTC. Translated: CASSFSGQEQYF. The rearrangement links TRBV7-9 to TRBJ2-7; D remains ambiguous. Germline V gene lookup returns CDR1 SEHNR and CDR2 FQNEAQ (reference sequence). The length of the CDR3 is 12 residues. Trimming took off 3 bases at V and 7 bases at J, with 10 bases between the two ends.

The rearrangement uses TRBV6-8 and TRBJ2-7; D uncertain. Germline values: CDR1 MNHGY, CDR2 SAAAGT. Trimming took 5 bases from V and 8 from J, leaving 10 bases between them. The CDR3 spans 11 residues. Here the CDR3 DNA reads TGTGCCAGCAGTCCGGGTGTCAAGCAGTACTTC. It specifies CASSPGVKQYF.

Written as DNA, the CDR3 is TGTGCCAGCTCACCAACGACAGACACTGAAGCTTTCTTT. Residues: CASSPTTDTEAFF. This sequence joins TRBV18 and TRBJ1-1, with D tentatively TRBD1 (5 bases). This CDR3 contains 13 residues. Trimming left V 2 bases short and J 3 bases short, with 7 bases between. Germline V lookup: CDR1 KGHSH, CDR2 LQKENI.

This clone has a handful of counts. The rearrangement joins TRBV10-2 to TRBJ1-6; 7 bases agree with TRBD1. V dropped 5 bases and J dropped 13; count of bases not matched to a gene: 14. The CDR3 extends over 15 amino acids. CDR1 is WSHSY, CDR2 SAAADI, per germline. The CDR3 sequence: CASSLTPGQPSPLHF. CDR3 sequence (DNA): TGCGCCAGCAGTCTTACACCGGGACAGCCGTCGCCCCTCCACTTT.

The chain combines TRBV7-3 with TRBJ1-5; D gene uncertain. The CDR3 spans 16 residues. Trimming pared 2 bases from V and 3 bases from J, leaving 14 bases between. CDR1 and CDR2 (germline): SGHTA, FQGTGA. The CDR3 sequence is CASSLGAGMINQPQHF. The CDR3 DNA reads TGTGCCAGCAGCTTAGGTGCGGGGATGATCAATCAGCCCCAGCATTTT.

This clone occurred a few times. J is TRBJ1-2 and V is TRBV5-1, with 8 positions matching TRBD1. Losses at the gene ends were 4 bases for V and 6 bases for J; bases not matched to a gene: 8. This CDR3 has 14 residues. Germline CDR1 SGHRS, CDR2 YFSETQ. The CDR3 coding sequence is TGCGCCAGCAGCGGAGGACAGGGAGGGGATGGCTACACCTTC. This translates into CASSGGQGGDGYTF.

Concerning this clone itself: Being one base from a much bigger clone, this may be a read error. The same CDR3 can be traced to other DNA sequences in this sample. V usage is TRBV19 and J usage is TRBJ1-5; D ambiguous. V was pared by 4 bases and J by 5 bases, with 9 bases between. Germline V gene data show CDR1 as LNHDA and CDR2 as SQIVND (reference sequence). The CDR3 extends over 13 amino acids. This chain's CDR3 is CASSRGGHQPQHF. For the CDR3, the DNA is TGTGCCAGTAGTAGGGGAGGGCATCAGCCCCAGCATTTT. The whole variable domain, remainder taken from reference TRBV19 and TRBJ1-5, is DGGITQSPKYLFRKEGQNVTLSCEQNLNHDAMYWYRQDPGQGLRLIYYSQIVNDFQKGDIAEGYSVSREKKESFPLTVTSAQKNPTAFYLCASSRGGHQPQHFGDGTRLSIL.

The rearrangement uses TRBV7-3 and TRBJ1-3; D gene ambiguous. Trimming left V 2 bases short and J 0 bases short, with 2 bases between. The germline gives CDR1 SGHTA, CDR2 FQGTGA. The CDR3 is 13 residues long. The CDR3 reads CASSLDSGNTIYF. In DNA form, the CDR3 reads TGTGCCAGCAGCTTAGACTCTGGAAACACCATATATTTT.

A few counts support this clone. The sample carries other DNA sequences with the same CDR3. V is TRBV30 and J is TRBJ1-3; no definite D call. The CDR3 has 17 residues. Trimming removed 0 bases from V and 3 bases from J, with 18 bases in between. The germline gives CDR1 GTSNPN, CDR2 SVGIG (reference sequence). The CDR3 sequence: CAWSVLLGTSYGNTIYF. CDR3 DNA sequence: TGTGCCTGGAGTGTACTATTAGGTACATCGTATGGAAACACCATATATTTT.

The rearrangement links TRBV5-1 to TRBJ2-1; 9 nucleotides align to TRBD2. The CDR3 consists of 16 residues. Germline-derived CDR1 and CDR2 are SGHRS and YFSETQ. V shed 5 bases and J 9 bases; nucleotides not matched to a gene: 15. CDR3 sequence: CASRATGTSGGSEQFF. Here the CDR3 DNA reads TGCGCCAGCAGGGCTACCGGGACCAGCGGGGGGTCTGAGCAGTTCTTC.

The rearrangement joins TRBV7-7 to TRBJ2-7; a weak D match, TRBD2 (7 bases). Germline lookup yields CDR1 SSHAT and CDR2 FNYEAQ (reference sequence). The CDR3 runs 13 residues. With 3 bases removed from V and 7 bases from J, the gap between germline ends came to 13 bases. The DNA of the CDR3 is TGTGCCAGCAGCTTTGGACTAGGGGGGGAGCAGTACTTC. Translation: CASSFGLGGEQYF.

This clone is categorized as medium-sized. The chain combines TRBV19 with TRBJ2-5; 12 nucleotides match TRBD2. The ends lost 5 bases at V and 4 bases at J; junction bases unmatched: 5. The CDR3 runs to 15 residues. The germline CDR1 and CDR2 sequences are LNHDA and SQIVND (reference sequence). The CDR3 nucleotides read TGTGCCAGTAGTCTTCTAGCGGGAGGGGCAGAGACCCAGTACTTC. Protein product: CASSLLAGGAETQYF.

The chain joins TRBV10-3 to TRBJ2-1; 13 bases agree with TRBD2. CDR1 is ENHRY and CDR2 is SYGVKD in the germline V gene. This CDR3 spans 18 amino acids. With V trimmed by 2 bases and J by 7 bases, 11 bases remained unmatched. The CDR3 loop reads CAISEGTSGNWRLNEQFF. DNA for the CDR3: TGTGCCATCAGTGAGGGGACTAGCGGGAATTGGAGATTAAATGAGCAGTTCTTC.